This T cell receptor (beta chain) came from a study of T cells in Graves' hyperthyroidism and ophthalmopathy. This clonotype turned up a few times. CDR3 size: 14 residues. The V and J ends lost 3 bases and 2 bases respectively, with 5 bases between them. From germline, CDR1 is MNHNS and CDR2 SASEGT. TCR beta CDR3 regions were amplified from RNA. Researchers ran a first-round RT-PCR on the TCR CDR3 using the HTBI primer set. A single record per CDR3 protein comes from TCRdb applying MiXCR to the multiplex PCR reads. Seen here are hundreds of thousands of distinct CDR3 sequences, under 20% observed once, and the top ten hold around 15%.

Sequences were obtained from blood. The sequence was collected from a woman between 50 and 59 years old with Graves' hyperthyroidism that later progressed to Graves' ophthalmopathy. J is TRBJ2-6 and V is TRBV6-1; D unclear. The CDR3 region is CASSDLTGANVLTF. The CDR3 nucleotides are TGTGCCAGCAGTGACCTGACTGGGGCCAACGTCCTGACTTTC.